This TCR beta chain is from a study of T cells in Graves' hyperthyroidism and ophthalmopathy. Study-wide results and caveats: Blood samples included most of the expanded thyroid clonotypes exceeding 0.001.

The ends were cut back, 1 base at V and 7 bases at J, with 16 bases in the middle. Germline values: CDR1 LGHNA, CDR2 YNFKEQ. The CDR3 runs to 15 residues. Amplification yielded TCR beta CDR3 regions, with RNA transcripts as the source. The primer set for the first-round RT-PCR of the TCR CDR3 was HTBI. TCRdb passed the multiplex PCR reads through MiXCR, listing each CDR3 protein once. The table lists around 350,000 distinct CDR3 sequences, 19% of them singletons. This clonotype was detected only a few times. Its target is unknown. No ophthalmopathy progression within 18 months constituted stable Graves' hyperthyroidism. The source of the PBMCs was over 8.5 ml of fresh peripheral blood.

The sample taken for sequencing was blood. This chain uses TRBV4-2 with TRBJ1-1; the D is unclear. This TCR derives from a young woman with Graves' hyperthyroidism. For the CDR3, the DNA is TGTGCCAGCAGCCAAGTCAGACAAGGCCTAGGTGAAGCTTTCTTT. Protein sequence: CASSQVRQGLGEAFF.